This entry is about one T cell receptor beta chain. The read comes to an end 3 residues before the CDR3 does, leaving the germline J gene to fill in the end. This record belongs to a study of T cells in women clearing cervical HPV infection. Overall study: Cases: HPV16-related CIN3 or worse on histology, 2 invasive cancers. No precancer developed; the control's incident HPV16 infection cleared within 12 months.

All donors had a single incident cervical HPV16 infection, not prevalent. The data were produced by immunoSEQ multiplex PCR, yet TCRdb's version contains in-frame clones alone and is incomplete. The sample data list 45,000 to 50,000 clones. The V end lost 2 bases, the J end lost 1 base, and 9 bases lay between the germline ends. The CDR3 runs 14 residues. CDR1 and CDR2 from the germline V gene are SQVTM and ANQGSEA. V gene TRBV29-1 combines with J gene TRBJ2-4; perhaps TRBD1 as D (6 bases). The sample taken for sequencing was blood buffy coat. The TCR comes from a woman aged 18-70 years with a cervical HPV16 infection that either progressed to CIN3+ or cleared (not recorded which). The CDR3 loop reads CSVEQGIAKNIQYF. The sequenced part of the CDR3 DNA is TGCAGCGTTGAACAGGGGATCGCCAAAAACATT.